The 21 T cell receptor beta chains below come from one sample, sequenced in a study of graft-versus-host responses after intestinal transplantation. TCRdb's table, derived via immunoSEQ multiplex PCR, lists solely in-frame clones and lacks some. The data show about 70,000 clones, around 90% seen once. Their antigens are not known. This specimen was unstimulated CD8+ T cells sorted from spleen or lymph node cells, taken before transplant. All receptors derive from a human donor who was the organ donor for an intestinal transplant.

This clone was counted a single time. The V and J genes are TRBV7-2 and TRBJ2-5, with D tentatively TRBD1 (9 bases). The length of the CDR3 is 16 residues. Germline-derived CDR1 and CDR2 are SGHTA and FQGNSA. Trimming removed 3 bases at V and 5 bases at J, with 19 bases between. CDR3 coding DNA: TGTGCCAGCAGCTTCGAATTAGCGGGGACAGGGGAGACCCAGTACTTC. Its protein is CASSFELAGTGETQYF. Variable domain in full (rest from reference TRBV7-2 and TRBJ2-5): GAGVSQSPSNKVTEKGKDVELRCDPISGHTALYWYRQSLGQGLEFLIYFQGNSAPDKSGLPSDRFSAERTGGSVSTLTIQRTQQEDSAVYLCASSFELAGTGETQYFGPGTRLLVL.

This chain uses TRBV6-5 with TRBJ2-1; 11 bases match TRBD2. Germline V CDR1 and CDR2: MNHEY, SVGAGI. V trimming: 5 bases; J trimming: 4 bases; junction bases outside the gene matches: 4. The CDR3 spans 15 residues. The CDR3: CASSLLAGGYNEQFF. The CDR3 nucleotides read TGTGCCAGCAGTCTCCTAGCGGGGGGTTACAATGAGCAGTTCTTC.

The chain links TRBV6-6 to TRBJ2-1; TRBD2 aligns across 7 bases. Germline V gene lookup returns CDR1 MNHNY and CDR2 SVGAGI (reference sequence). CDR3 length: 11 residues. With V trimmed by 6 bases and J by 10 bases, 3 bases remained unmatched. CDR3 amino acids: CASSTGGEQFF. The CDR3 DNA sequence: TGTGCCAGCAGCACGGGGGGAGAGCAGTTCTTC.

CDR3 DNA sequence: TGTGCCAGCAGCCCCGGGACAGGGGTGGCCGGGGAGCTGTTTTTT. This gives the protein CASSPGTGVAGELFF. V is TRBV7-6 and J is TRBJ2-2; 10 nucleotides agree with TRBD1. The CDR3 is 15 residues long. Germline CDR1 reads SGHVS; CDR2 reads FNYEAQ. Losses at the gene ends were 5 bases for V and 6 bases for J; bases not matched to a gene: 6.

In this sample, this clone turned up once. V is TRBV4-2 and J is TRBJ2-1, with D perhaps TRBD2 (7 bases). The CDR3 consists of 16 residues. Germline CDR1 is LGHNA and CDR2 is YNFKEQ. Trimming took off 1 base at V and 6 bases at J, with 16 bases between the two ends. CDR3 residues: CASSQGPLRGANEQFF. CDR3 coding DNA: TGTGCCAGCAGCCAAGGACCCCTCCGGGGGGCCAATGAGCAGTTCTTC.

The J gene is TRBJ2-7, the V gene TRBV5-6; D gene ambiguous. V shed 6 bases and J shed 3 bases, with 16 bases lying between them. From germline, CDR1 is SGHDT and CDR2 YYEEEE. The CDR3 totals 14 residues. CDR3 coding DNA: TGTGCCAGCACCCTTTATATGGATTACTACGAGCAGTACGTC. This encodes CASTLYMDYYEQYV.

This rearrangement joins TRBV4-3 to TRBJ1-5, with D unclear. Germline-derived CDR1 and CDR2 are LGHNA and YSLEER. There are 14 residues in the CDR3. Deletions cut 3 bases from V and 5 bases from J, with 11 bases between. CDR3 residues: CASSQGRPDQPQHF. CDR3 nucleotide sequence: TGCGCCAGCAGCCAGGGCAGACCCGATCAGCCCCAGCATTTT.

V is TRBV7-6 and J is TRBJ1-1; 7 bases map to TRBD1. The CDR3 loop spans 13 amino acids. After removal of 5 bases from V and 5 bases from J, the junction contained 5 bases not matched to a gene. Germline-derived CDR1 and CDR2 are SGHVS and FNYEAQ. The CDR3 coding sequence is TGTGCCAGCAGCCCAGGGGGGTGGACTGAAGCTTTCTTT. Protein sequence: CASSPGGWTEAFF.

The genes are TRBV5-8 and TRBJ1-3; D not certain. Looked up from germline, CDR1 is SGHTS and CDR2 is YDEGEE. The CDR3 is 14 residues long. V was shortened by 0 bases and J by 4 bases, with 8 bases between the two germline ends. The CDR3 DNA reads as TGTGCCAGCAGCTTGGACAGCGGAGGAAACACCATATATTTT. This encodes CASSLDSGGNTIYF.

The gene calls are TRBV6-5 and TRBJ1-2; 9 nucleotides match TRBD1. Losses at the gene ends were 5 bases for V and 4 bases for J; bases not matched to a gene: 8. The CDR3 totals 15 residues. Looked up from germline, CDR1 is MNHEY and CDR2 is SVGAGI. The CDR3 loop reads CASSTGTGMAYGYTF. The DNA of the CDR3 is TGTGCCAGCAGTACCGGGACAGGGATGGCCTATGGCTACACCTTC.

The chain combines TRBV9 with TRBJ1-3; weak D call: TRBD1 (5 bases). Germline assignment: CDR1 SGDLS and CDR2 YYNGEE. Deletions cut 3 bases from V and 0 bases from J, with 10 bases between. This CDR3 region has 15 residues. The DNA for the CDR3 is TGTGCCAGCAGCGCAGACAGCCTCTCTGGAAACACCATATATTTT. Protein sequence: CASSADSLSGNTIYF.

The V gene is TRBV7-9, the J gene TRBJ1-1; no clear D. This CDR3 region has 12 residues. Per germline, CDR1 SEHNR and CDR2 FQNEAQ (reference sequence). Trimming removed 2 bases from V and 4 bases from J, with 5 bases in between. DNA for the CDR3: TGTGCCAGCAGCTTACCGAGCACTGAAGCTTTCTTT. This gives the protein CASSLPSTEAFF.

The chain links TRBV28 to TRBJ2-6; 7 bases match TRBD1. The germline V gene has CDR1 MDHEN and CDR2 SYDVKM. The CDR3 consists of 16 residues. V trimming: 5 bases; J trimming: 4 bases; junction bases outside the gene matches: 8. The CDR3 reads CASSDYTGDGANVLTF. Written as DNA, the CDR3 is TGTGCCAGCAGTGACTACACAGGGGACGGGGCCAACGTCCTGACTTTC.

The gene calls are TRBV13 and TRBJ1-5; no firm D call. V shed 5 bases and J shed 7 bases, with 9 bases lying between them. The CDR3 is 12 amino acids. Germline CDR1 reads PRHDT; CDR2 reads FYEKMQ (reference sequence). CDR3 region: CASSELGQPQHF. As DNA, the CDR3 is TGTGCCAGCAGCGAACTCGGGCAGCCCCAGCATTTT.

The V and J genes are TRBV27 and TRBJ2-6; possible D gene TRBD2, 6 bases. There are 14 residues in the CDR3. V lost 7 bases and J 2 bases, leaving 9 bases between the germline ends. CDR1 is MNHEY, CDR2 SMNVEV, per germline (reference sequence). CDR3 sequence: CASKGLTGANVLTF. The CDR3 region has the DNA TGTGCCAGCAAGGGACTGACTGGGGCCAACGTCCTGACTTTC.

The rearrangement links TRBV2 to TRBJ2-2, with D uncertain. Germline assignment: CDR1 SNHLY and CDR2 FYNNEI. Trimming pared 3 bases from V and 4 bases from J, leaving 9 bases between. The CDR3 is 14 residues long. The CDR3 region has the DNA TGTGCCAGCAGTGAGTTTCCGAGCACCGGGGAGCTGTTTTTT. Its translation is CASSEFPSTGELFF.

The chain has TRBV27 and TRBJ2-5, with TRBD2 identical over 11 bases. V gave up 8 bases and J gave up 1 base; unmatched junction bases: 9. CDR1 and CDR2 from the germline V gene are MNHEY and SMNVEV (reference sequence). The CDR3 runs 16 residues. In DNA form, the CDR3 reads TGTGCCAGCGCGCTAGCGGGGGGCCCTGCCCAAGAGACCCAGTACTTC. Its translation: CASALAGGPAQETQYF.

The J gene is TRBJ2-5, the V gene TRBV5-1; D perhaps matches TRBD2 (5 bases). This CDR3 is built from 16 residues. The V gene lost 2 bases and the J gene lost 2 bases, with 16 bases spanning the gap. Germline V gene sequence: CDR1 SGHRS, CDR2 YFSETQ. DNA for the CDR3: TGCGCCAGCAGCTTTAGCTCAGAGGGAAATCAAGAGACCCAGTACTTC. Translation gives CASSFSSEGNQETQYF.

The chain employs TRBV2 and TRBJ2-7; 11 bases fit TRBD2. The CDR3 totals 15 residues. V lost 5 bases and J lost 5; bases outside the gene matches: 8. Germline V gene lookup returns CDR1 SNHLY and CDR2 FYNNEI. This CDR3 reads CASSPLAGGPHEQYV. CDR3 in DNA: TGTGCCAGCAGTCCGCTAGCGGGGGGTCCCCACGAGCAGTACGTC.

The chain combines TRBV4-3 with TRBJ1-1; weak D call: TRBD1 (5 bases). V lost 0 bases and J lost 10, with 15 bases in between. The germline V gene has CDR1 LGHNA and CDR2 YSLEER. The CDR3 length is 14 residues. CDR3 nucleotide sequence: TGCGCCAGCAGCCAAGATTCAGGGCGTCCTGGAGCTTTCTTT. Encoded protein: CASSQDSGRPGAFF.

The chain couples TRBV5-1 to TRBJ2-5, with 7 bases that match TRBD1. CDR1 and CDR2 (germline): SGHRS, YFSETQ. The CDR3 spans 12 residues. Unmatched junction bases numbered 2, after V lost 5 bases and J lost 4 bases. The CDR3 region is CASRSGGETQYF. CDR3 nucleotides: TGCGCCAGCAGATCAGGGGGAGAGACCCAGTACTTC.